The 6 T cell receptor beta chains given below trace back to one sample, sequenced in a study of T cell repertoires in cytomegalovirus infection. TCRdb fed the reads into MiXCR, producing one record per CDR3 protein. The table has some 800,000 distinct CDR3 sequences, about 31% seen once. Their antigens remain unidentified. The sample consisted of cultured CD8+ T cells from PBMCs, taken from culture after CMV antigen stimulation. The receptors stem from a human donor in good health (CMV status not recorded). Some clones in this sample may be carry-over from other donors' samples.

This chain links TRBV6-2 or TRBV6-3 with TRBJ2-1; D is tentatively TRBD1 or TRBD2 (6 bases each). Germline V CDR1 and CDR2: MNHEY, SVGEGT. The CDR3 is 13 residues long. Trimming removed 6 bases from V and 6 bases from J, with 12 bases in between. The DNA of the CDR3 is TGTGCCAGCAGCTGGGGGGCGAGCAATGAGCAGTTCTTC. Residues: CASSWGASNEQFF.

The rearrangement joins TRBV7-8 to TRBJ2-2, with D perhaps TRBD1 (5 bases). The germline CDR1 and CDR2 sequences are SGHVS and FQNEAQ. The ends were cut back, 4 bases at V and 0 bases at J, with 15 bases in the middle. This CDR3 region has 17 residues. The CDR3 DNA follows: TGTGCCAGCAGCTCCCCCCGGCAGGGCCCGAACACCGGGGAGCTGTTTTTT. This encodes CASSSPRQGPNTGELFF. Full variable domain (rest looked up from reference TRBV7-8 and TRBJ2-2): GAGVSQSPRYKVAKRGQDVALRCDPISGHVSLFWYQQALGQGPEFLTYFQNEAQLDKSGLPSDRFFAERPEGSVSTLKIQRTQQEDSAVYLCASSSPRQGPNTGELFFGEGSRLTVL.

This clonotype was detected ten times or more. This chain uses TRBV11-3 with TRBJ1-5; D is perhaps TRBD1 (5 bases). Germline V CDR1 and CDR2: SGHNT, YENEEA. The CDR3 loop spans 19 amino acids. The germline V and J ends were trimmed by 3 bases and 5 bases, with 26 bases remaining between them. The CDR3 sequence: CASSFRIRAGQWHYQPQHF. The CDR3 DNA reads TGTGCCAGCAGCTTTAGAATCCGGGCGGGGCAGTGGCATTATCAGCCCCAGCATTTT.

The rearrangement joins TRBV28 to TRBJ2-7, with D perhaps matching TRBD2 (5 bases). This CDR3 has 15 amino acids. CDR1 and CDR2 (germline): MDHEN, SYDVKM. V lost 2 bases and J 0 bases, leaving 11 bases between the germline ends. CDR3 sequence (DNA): TGTGCCAGCAGTTTACGAGGGCCCCTCTCCTACGAGCAGTACTTC. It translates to CASSLRGPLSYEQYF. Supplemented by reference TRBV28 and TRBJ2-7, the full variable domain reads DVKVTQSSRYLVKRTGEKVFLECVQDMDHENMFWYRQDPGLGLRLIYFSYDVKMKEKGDIPEGYSVSREKKERFSLILESASTNQTSMYLCASSLRGPLSYEQYFGPGTRLTVT.

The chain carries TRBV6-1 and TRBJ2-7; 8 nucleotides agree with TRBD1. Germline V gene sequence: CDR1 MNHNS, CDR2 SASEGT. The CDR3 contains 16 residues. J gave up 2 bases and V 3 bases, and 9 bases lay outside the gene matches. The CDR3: CASSDLGQAKTYEQYF. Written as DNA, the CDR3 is TGTGCCAGCAGTGATTTGGGACAGGCGAAAACCTACGAGCAGTACTTC.

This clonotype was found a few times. DNA of the CDR3: TGTGCCAGCAGTGAAGACCGCGGGGCAATCTACGAGCAGTACTTC. Protein: CASSEDRGAIYEQYF. The chain has TRBV6-1 and TRBJ2-7, with D perhaps TRBD2 (6 bases). Germline CDR1 is MNHNS and CDR2 is SASEGT. The V and J ends lost 1 base and 3 bases respectively, with 13 bases between them. This CDR3 has 15 residues.